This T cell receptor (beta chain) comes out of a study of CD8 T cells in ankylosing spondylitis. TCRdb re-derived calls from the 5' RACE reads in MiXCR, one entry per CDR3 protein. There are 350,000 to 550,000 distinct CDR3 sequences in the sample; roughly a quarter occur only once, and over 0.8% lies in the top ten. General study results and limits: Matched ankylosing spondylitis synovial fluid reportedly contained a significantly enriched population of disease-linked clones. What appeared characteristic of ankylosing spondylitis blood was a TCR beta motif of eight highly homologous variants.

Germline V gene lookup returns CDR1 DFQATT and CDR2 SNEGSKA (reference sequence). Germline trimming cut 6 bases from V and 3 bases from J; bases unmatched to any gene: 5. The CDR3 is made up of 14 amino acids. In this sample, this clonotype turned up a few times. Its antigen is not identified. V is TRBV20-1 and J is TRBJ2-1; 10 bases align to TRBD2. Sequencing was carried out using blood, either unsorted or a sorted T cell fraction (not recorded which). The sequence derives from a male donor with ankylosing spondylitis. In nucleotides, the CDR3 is TGCAGTGCGTTGACTAGCGGGTACTACAATGAGCAGTTCTTC. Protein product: CSALTSGYYNEQFF.